Described below is a single T cell receptor (beta chain) sequence and its context. CDR3 length: 15 residues. Trimming shortened V by 3 bases and J by 5 bases, and 17 bases separated the two germline ends. In germline, CDR1 is SQVTM, CDR2 ANQGSEA. This entry belongs to a study of OX40 agonist ivuxolimab in advanced cancers. Measured with immunoSEQ multiplex PCR; TCRdb has only the in-frame clones, and not every one. The sample contains around 37,000 clones, 65% to 90% of which appear only once. J is TRBJ2-1 and V is TRBV29-1; maybe TRBD1 (5 bases). The source material was CD4+ or CD8+ T cells sorted from blood, sampled in a trial of the OX40 agonist ivuxolimab. This sequence was found in an adult with an advanced solid tumor such as melanoma, head and neck, liver or kidney cancer. In nucleotides, the CDR3 is TGCAGCGTTGAGAAGTCTGGGTGGGGCAACAATGAGCAGTTCTTC. Encoded protein: CSVEKSGWGNNEQFF.